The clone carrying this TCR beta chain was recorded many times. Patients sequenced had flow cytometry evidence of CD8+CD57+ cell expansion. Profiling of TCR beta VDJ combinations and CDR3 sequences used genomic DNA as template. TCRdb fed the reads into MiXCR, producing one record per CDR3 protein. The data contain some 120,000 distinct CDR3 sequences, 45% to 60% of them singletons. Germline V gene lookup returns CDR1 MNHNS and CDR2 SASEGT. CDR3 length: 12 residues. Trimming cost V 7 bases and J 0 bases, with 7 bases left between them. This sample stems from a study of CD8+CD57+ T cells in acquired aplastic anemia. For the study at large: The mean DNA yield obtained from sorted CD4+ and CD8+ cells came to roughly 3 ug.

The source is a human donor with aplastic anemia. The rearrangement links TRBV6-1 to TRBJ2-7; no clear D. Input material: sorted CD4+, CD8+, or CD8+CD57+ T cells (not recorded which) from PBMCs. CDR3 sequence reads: CASIKASYEQYF. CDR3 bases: TGTGCCAGCATCAAGGCCTCCTACGAGCAGTACTTC.